These 11 T cell receptor beta chains were sequenced from one sample in a study of cytomegalovirus exposure and HLA in healthy donors. Use of 60 Vbeta and 13 Jbeta primers characterized the PCR. Clones were read by immunoSEQ multiplex PCR, and TCRdb kept only the in-frame ones, dropping some. This table has 200,000 or so clones, over 75% appearing once. Sequencing was carried out using PBMCs. Receptors originate from a woman in her twenties or thirties in good health and CMV-seronegative.

The V gene is TRBV5-5, the J gene TRBJ2-1; 8 nucleotides align to TRBD2. The V gene end was trimmed by 3 bases and the J gene end by 6 bases; junction bases not matched to a gene: 5. The CDR3 is 14 amino acids. Germline V gene lookup returns CDR1 SGHKS and CDR2 YYEKEE (reference sequence). The CDR3 region is CASSSGRAGNEQFF. The DNA of the CDR3 is TGTGCCAGCAGCTCCGGGAGGGCCGGCAATGAGCAGTTCTTC.

The genes are TRBV9 and TRBJ2-3, with TRBD2 matching 12 bases. The CDR3 spans 17 residues. CDR1 and CDR2 (germline): SGDLS, YYNGEE. The junction had 8 bases not matched to a gene; V was cut back by 4 bases and J by 2 bases. The CDR3 DNA is TGTGCCAGCAGCACGAGACTAGCGGGAGTTCTCACAGATACGCAGTATTTT. Translating it yields CASSTRLAGVLTDTQYF.

The chain employs TRBV11-2 and TRBJ1-4; 7 positions agree with TRBD1. V was clipped by 3 bases and J by 2 bases; unmatched bases: 0. Germline V gene sequence: CDR1 SGHAT, CDR2 FQNNGV. The CDR3 covers 14 residues. The CDR3 protein is CASSLTGTNEKLFF. The CDR3 DNA reads TGTGCCAGCAGCTTGACAGGGACTAATGAAAAACTGTTTTTT.

This chain uses TRBV20-1 with TRBJ1-2, with D tentatively TRBD1 (5 bases). Germline V gene lookup returns CDR1 DFQATT and CDR2 SNEGSKA (reference sequence). The CDR3 has 11 amino acids. CDR3 residues: CSTGANYGYTF. In DNA, the CDR3 is TGCAGCACAGGAGCTAACTATGGCTACACCTTC.

V is TRBV6-6 and J is TRBJ2-7; D possibly corresponds to TRBD1 (5 bases). This CDR3 contains 13 residues. The ends were cut back, 0 bases at V and 7 bases at J, with 10 bases in the middle. From germline, CDR1 is MNHNY and CDR2 SVGAGI (reference sequence). The CDR3 sequence is CASSYSPGWEQYF. CDR3 coding DNA: TGTGCCAGCAGTTACTCGCCAGGGTGGGAGCAGTACTTC.

The DNA for the CDR3 is TGTGCCAGCAGCCCAGGAGGGAGGGCAATGAGGACTGAAGCTTTCTTT. It translates to CASSPGGRAMRTEAFF. The rearrangement joins TRBV9 to TRBJ1-1; no firm D call. From germline, CDR1 is SGDLS and CDR2 YYNGEE. The CDR3 runs 16 residues. V was trimmed by 4 bases and J by 5 bases, leaving 21 bases between them.

DNA for the CDR3: TGTGCCAGCAGCTTTCGGGTCCTAGATACGCAGTATTTT. Its protein product is CASSFRVLDTQYF. The chain employs TRBV7-9 and TRBJ2-3; no reliable D call. Trimming removed 3 bases from V and 5 bases from J, with 9 bases in between. The CDR3 totals 13 residues. Germline values: CDR1 SEHNR, CDR2 FQNEAQ (reference sequence).

CDR3 loop: CASSVVAGGEEKLFF. In DNA, the CDR3 is TGTGCCAGCAGCGTAGTGGCAGGGGGCGAGGAAAAACTGTTTTTT. The rearrangement joins TRBV9 to TRBJ1-4; TRBD1 matches at 8 bases. This CDR3 region has 15 residues. Per germline, CDR1 SGDLS and CDR2 YYNGEE. J lost 8 bases, V lost 0 bases, and 6 bases had no gene match.

In this sample, this clone turned up once. The chain has TRBV4-1 and TRBJ1-1, with D tentatively TRBD1 (5 bases). V was cut by 0 bases and J by 4 bases, with 12 bases left in between. The CDR3 has 15 residues. Germline-derived CDR1 and CDR2 are MGHRA and YSYEKL. The CDR3 sequence: CASSQDPRGSTEAFF. CDR3 sequence (DNA): TGCGCCAGCAGCCAAGACCCGCGGGGGAGCACTGAAGCTTTCTTT.

The chain couples TRBV15 to TRBJ2-3; D unclear. The CDR3 totals 15 residues. The germline V gene has CDR1 LNHNV and CDR2 YYDKDF (reference sequence). Trimming pared 1 base from V and 2 bases from J, leaving 10 bases between. In DNA form, the CDR3 reads TGTGCCACCAGCAGAGCGGAGTCTGACACAGATACGCAGTATTTT. It is translated as CATSRAESDTDTQYF.

This sequence joins TRBV28 and TRBJ1-4; D not resolved. The V gene lost 10 bases and the J gene lost 2 bases, with 20 bases spanning the gap. Germline lookup yields CDR1 MDHEN and CDR2 SYDVKM. There are 16 residues in the CDR3. The CDR3 reads CATNPQVRLTNEKLFF. The CDR3 region has the DNA TGTGCCACTAACCCCCAAGTCCGTCTGACTAATGAAAAACTGTTTTTT. Full variable domain (outside the CDR3, taken from reference TRBV28 and TRBJ1-4): DVKVTQSSRYLVKRTGEKVFLECVQDMDHENMFWYRQDPGLGLRLIYFSYDVKMKEKGDIPEGYSVSREKKERFSLILESASTNQTSMYLCATNPQVRLTNEKLFFGSGTQLSVL.